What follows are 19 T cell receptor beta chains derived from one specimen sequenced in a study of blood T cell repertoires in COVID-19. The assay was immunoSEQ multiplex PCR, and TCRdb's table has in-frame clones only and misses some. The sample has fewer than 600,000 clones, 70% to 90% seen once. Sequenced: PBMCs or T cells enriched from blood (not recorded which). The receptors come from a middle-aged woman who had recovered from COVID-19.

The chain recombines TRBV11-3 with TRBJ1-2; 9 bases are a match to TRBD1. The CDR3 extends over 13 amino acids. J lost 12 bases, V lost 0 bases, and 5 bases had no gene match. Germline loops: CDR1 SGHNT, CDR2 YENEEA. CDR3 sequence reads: CASSLDGGQGNTF. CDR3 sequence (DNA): TGTGCCAGCAGCTTAGATGGGGGACAGGGTAACACCTTC. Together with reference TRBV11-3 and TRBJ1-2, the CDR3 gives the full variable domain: EAGVVQSPRYKIIEKKQPVAFWCNPISGHNTLYWYLQNLGQGPELLIRYENEEAVDDSQLPKDRFSAERLKGVDSTLKIQPAELGDSAVYLCASSLDGGQGNTFGSGTRLTVV.

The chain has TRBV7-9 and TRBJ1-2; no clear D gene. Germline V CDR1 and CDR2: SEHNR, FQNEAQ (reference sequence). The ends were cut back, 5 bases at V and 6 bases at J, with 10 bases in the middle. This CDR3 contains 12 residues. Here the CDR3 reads CASSAGLHGYTF. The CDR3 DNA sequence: TGTGCCAGCAGCGCGGGCCTACATGGCTACACCTTC.

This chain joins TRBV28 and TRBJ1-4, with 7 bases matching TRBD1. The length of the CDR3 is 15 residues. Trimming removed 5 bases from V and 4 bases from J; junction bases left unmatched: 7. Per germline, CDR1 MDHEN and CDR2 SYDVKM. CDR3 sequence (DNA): TGTGCCAGCAGTCTAGGGGGCTCGGGTAATGAAAAACTGTTTTTT. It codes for CASSLGGSGNEKLFF.

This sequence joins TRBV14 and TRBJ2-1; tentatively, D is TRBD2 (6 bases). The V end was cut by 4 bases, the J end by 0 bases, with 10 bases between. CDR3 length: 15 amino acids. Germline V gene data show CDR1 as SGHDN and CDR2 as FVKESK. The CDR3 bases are TGTGCCAGCAGCCTCGGCGGGAACTCCTACAATGAGCAGTTCTTC. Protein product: CASSLGGNSYNEQFF.

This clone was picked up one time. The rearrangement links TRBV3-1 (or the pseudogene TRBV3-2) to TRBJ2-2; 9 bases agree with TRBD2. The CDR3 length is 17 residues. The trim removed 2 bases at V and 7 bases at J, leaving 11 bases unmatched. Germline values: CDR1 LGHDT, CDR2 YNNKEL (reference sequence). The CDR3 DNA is TGTGCCAGCAGCCAATATCAGGCTAGCGGGAAGGACGGGGAGCTGTTTTTT. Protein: CASSQYQASGKDGELFF.

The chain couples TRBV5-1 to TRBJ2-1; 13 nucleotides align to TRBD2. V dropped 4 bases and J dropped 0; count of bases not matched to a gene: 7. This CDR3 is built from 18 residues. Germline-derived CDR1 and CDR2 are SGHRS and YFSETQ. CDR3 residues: CASSLGLAGHSSYNEQFF. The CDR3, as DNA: TGCGCCAGCAGCCTGGGACTAGCGGGACACAGCTCCTACAATGAGCAGTTCTTC. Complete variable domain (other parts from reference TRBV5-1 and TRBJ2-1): KAGVTQTPRYLIKTRGQQVTLSCSPISGHRSVSWYQQTPGQGLQFLFEYFSETQRNKGNFPGRFSGRQFSNSRSEMNVSTLELGDSALYLCASSLGLAGHSSYNEQFFGPGTRLTVL.

DNA of the CDR3: TGCGCCAGCAGCTTGTCGGAGGGTATCTCTGGAAACACCATATATTTT. This sequence encodes CASSLSEGISGNTIYF. This chain links TRBV5-1 with TRBJ1-3; D ambiguous. The ends were cut back, 1 base at V and 0 bases at J, with 11 bases in the middle. The CDR3 has 16 amino acids. Germline values: CDR1 SGHRS, CDR2 YFSETQ.

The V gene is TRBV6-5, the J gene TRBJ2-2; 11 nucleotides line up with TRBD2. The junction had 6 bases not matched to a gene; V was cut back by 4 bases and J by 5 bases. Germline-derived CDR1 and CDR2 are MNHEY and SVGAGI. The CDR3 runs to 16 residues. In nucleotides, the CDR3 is TGTGCCAGCAGTTCAGGACTAGCGGGTACTACCGGGGAGCTGTTTTTT. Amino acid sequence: CASSSGLAGTTGELFF.

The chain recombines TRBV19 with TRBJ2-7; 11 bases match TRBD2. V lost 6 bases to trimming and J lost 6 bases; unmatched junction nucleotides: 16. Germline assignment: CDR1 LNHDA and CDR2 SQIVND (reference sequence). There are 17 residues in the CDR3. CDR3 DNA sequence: TGTGCCAGTAGCGGGGCTACTAGCGGGGGCCGCCGCGGCGAGCAGTACTTC. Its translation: CASSGATSGGRRGEQYF.

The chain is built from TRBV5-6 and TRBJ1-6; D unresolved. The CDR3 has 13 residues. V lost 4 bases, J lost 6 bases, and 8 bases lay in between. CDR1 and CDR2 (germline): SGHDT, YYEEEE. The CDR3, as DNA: TGTGCCAGCAGCCCGAGATCTAATTCACCCCTCCACTTT. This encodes CASSPRSNSPLHF.

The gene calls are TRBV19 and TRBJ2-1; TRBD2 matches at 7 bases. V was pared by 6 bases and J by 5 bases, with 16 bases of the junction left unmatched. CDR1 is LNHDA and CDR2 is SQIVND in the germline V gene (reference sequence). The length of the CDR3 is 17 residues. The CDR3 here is CASRRNSGQRNNNEQFF. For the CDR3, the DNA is TGTGCCAGTAGACGAAATAGCGGGCAGCGGAACAACAATGAGCAGTTCTTC. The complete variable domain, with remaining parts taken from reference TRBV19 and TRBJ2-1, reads DGGITQSPKYLFRKEGQNVTLSCEQNLNHDAMYWYRQDPGQGLRLIYYSQIVNDFQKGDIAEGYSVSREKKESFPLTVTSAQKNPTAFYLCASRRNSGQRNNNEQFFGPGTRLTVL.

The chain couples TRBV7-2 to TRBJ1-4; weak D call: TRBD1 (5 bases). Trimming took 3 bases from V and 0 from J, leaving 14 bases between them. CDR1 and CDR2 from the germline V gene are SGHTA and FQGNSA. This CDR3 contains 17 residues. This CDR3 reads CASSLTARPATNEKLFF. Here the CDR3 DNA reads TGTGCCAGCAGCTTGACAGCCCGGCCTGCAACTAATGAAAAACTGTTTTTT.

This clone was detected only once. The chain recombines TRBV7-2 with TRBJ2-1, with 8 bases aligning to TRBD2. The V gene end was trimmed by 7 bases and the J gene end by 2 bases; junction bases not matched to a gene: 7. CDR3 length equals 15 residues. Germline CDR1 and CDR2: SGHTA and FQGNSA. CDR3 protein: CASMVTGLAYNEQFF. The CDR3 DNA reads TGTGCCAGCATGGTAACGGGACTAGCCTACAATGAGCAGTTCTTC.

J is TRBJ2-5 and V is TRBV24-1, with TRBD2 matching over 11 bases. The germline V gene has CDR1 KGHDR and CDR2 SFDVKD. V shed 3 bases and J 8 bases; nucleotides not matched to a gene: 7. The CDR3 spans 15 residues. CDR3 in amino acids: CATSDIAGGRDTQYF. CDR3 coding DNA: TGTGCCACCAGTGATATAGCGGGAGGGAGGGACACCCAGTACTTC.

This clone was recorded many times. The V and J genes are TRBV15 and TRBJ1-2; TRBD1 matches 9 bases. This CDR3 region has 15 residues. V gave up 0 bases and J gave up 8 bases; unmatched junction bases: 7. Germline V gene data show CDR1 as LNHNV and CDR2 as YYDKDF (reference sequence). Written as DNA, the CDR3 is TGTGCCACCAGCAGAGATCAACAGGGGGCTGGGGGCTACACCTTC. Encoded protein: CATSRDQQGAGGYTF.

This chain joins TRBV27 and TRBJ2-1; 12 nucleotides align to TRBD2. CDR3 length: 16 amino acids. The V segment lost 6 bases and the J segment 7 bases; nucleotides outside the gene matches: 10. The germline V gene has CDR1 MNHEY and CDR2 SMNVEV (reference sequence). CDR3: CASSPRLAGVSNEQFF. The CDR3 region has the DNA TGTGCCAGCAGCCCGAGACTAGCGGGAGTTTCAAATGAGCAGTTCTTC.

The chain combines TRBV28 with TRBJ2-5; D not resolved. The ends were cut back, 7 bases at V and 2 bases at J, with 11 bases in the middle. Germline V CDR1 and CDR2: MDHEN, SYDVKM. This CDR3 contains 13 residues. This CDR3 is CASTIRIQETQYF. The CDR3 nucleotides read TGTGCCAGCACTATCAGGATACAAGAGACCCAGTACTTC.

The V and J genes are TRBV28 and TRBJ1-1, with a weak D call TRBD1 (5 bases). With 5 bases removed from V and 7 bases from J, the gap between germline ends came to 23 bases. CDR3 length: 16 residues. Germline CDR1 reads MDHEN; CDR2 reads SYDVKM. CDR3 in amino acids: CASSPNGGGTPNEAFF. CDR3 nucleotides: TGTGCCAGCAGTCCCAACGGCGGGGGAACCCCCAATGAAGCTTTCTTT. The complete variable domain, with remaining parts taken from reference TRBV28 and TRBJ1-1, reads DVKVTQSSRYLVKRTGEKVFLECVQDMDHENMFWYRQDPGLGLRLIYFSYDVKMKEKGDIPEGYSVSREKKERFSLILESASTNQTSMYLCASSPNGGGTPNEAFFGQGTRLTVV.

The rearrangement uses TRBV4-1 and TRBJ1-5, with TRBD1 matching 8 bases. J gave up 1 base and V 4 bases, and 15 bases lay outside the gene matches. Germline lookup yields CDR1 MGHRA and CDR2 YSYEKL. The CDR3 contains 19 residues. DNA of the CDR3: TGCGCCAGCAGCCCGTACCCCCGGACAGGGTCTGACAGCAATCAGCCCCAGCATTTT. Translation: CASSPYPRTGSDSNQPQHF.